The 17 T cell receptor beta chains reported below all come from one sample, sequenced in a study of somatic mutations in cytotoxic T cells in rheumatoid arthritis. The assay was immunoSEQ multiplex PCR, and TCRdb's table has in-frame clones only and misses some. The sample has 20,000 or so clones, over 65% seen once. The sequencing sample was made of CD8+ T cells sorted from blood. The receptors stem from a man aged 60 to 75 in good health.

This chain links TRBV2 with TRBJ1-2; 10 bases are a match to TRBD1. CDR3 length: 13 amino acids. V lost 7 bases and J lost 6; bases outside the gene matches: 5. The germline CDR1 and CDR2 sequences are SNHLY and FYNNEI. The CDR3 loop reads CASNPGQGNGYTF. As DNA, the CDR3 is TGTGCCAGCAACCCGGGACAGGGGAATGGCTACACCTTC.

V is TRBV7-9 and J is TRBJ2-3, with D perhaps matching TRBD2 (7 bases). The CDR3 runs 18 residues. Looked up from germline, CDR1 is SEHNR and CDR2 is FQNEAQ (reference sequence). The V and J ends lost 3 bases and 0 bases respectively, with 19 bases between them. The CDR3 is CASSLDYRDYPSTDTQYF. The CDR3 region has the DNA TGTGCCAGCAGCTTGGATTACAGGGACTACCCTAGCACAGATACGCAGTATTTT. Together with reference TRBV7-9 and TRBJ2-3, the CDR3 gives the full variable domain: DTGVSQNPRHKITKRGQNVTFRCDPISEHNRLYWYRQTLGQGPEFLTYFQNEAQLEKSRLLSDRFSAERPKGSFSTLEIQRTEQGDSAMYLCASSLDYRDYPSTDTQYFGPGTRLTVL.

The chain has TRBV11-2 and TRBJ2-5, with 10 bases identical to TRBD1. V trimming: 6 bases; J trimming: 4 bases; junction bases outside the gene matches: 8. Looked up from germline, CDR1 is SGHAT and CDR2 is FQNNGV. This CDR3 is built from 15 residues. The CDR3 DNA is TGTGCCAGCAGGTCCGGGGACAGGGGTCGAGAGACCCAGTACTTC. The encoded protein is CASRSGDRGRETQYF.

The rearrangement joins TRBV7-2 to TRBJ2-7; 11 positions agree with TRBD2. Trimming took 6 bases from V and 4 from J; bases not matched to a gene: 2. The CDR3 consists of 13 residues. CDR1 and CDR2 from the germline V gene are SGHTA and FQGNSA. CDR3 bases: TGTGCCAGCAGACTAGCGGGGGTTTACGAGCAGTACTTC. Encoded protein: CASRLAGVYEQYF.

Within the sample, this clone is medium-sized. The chain joins TRBV29-1 to TRBJ1-2; D might be TRBD1 (6 bases). V shed 4 bases and J shed 8 bases, with 17 bases lying between them. The CDR3 consists of 13 residues. CDR1 and CDR2 from the germline V gene are SQVTM and ANQGSEA. CDR3 loop: CSVVQGRAYGYTF. The DNA for the CDR3 is TGCAGCGTTGTACAGGGTAGGGCGTACGGCTACACCTTC.

The CDR3 reads CASSQGWTSGSRYEQYF. CDR3 DNA sequence: TGTGCCAGCAGCCAAGGTTGGACTAGCGGGAGTCGCTACGAGCAGTACTTC. The chain couples TRBV14 to TRBJ2-7; 13 nucleotides align to TRBD2. Germline V gene sequence: CDR1 SGHDN, CDR2 FVKESK. This CDR3 has 17 residues. The J segment lost 3 bases and the V segment lost 1 base, leaving 6 bases of the junction unmatched.

The rearrangement uses TRBV5-1 and TRBJ2-7; the match to TRBD2 covers 12 bases. The V segment lost 5 bases and the J segment 1 base; nucleotides outside the gene matches: 4. The germline V gene has CDR1 SGHRS and CDR2 YFSETQ. This CDR3 has 15 amino acids. The chain's CDR3 is CASRHGLAGSYEQYF. CDR3 coding DNA: TGCGCCAGCAGGCACGGACTAGCGGGATCCTACGAGCAGTACTTC.

The chain combines TRBV7-9 with TRBJ1-1; 8 nucleotides line up with TRBD1. The junction had 4 bases not matched to a gene; V was cut back by 0 bases and J by 4 bases. Germline V lookup: CDR1 SEHNR, CDR2 FQNEAQ (reference sequence). The CDR3 consists of 15 residues. This CDR3 reads CASSLAGQGLTEAFF. CDR3 DNA sequence: TGTGCCAGCAGCTTAGCTGGACAGGGCCTCACTGAAGCTTTCTTT.

CDR3 sequence: CTSSQEDGTSGRALETQYF. In DNA form, the CDR3 reads TGCACCAGCAGCCAAGAGGACGGGACTAGCGGGAGGGCCTTAGAGACCCAGTACTTC. V gene TRBV1 combines with J gene TRBJ2-5; the table's D call of TRBD2 was not tested on the DNA. TRBV1 corresponds to a pseudogene. CDR3 length: 19 residues.

The gene calls are TRBV19 and TRBJ2-3; 8 bases fit TRBD2. The junction had 11 bases not matched to a gene; V was cut back by 1 base and J by 2 bases. The CDR3 runs 18 residues. Germline CDR1 and CDR2: LNHDA and SQIVND (reference sequence). Written as DNA, the CDR3 is TGTGCCAGTAGTATAGTAGGATCAGCGGGAGTGCACACAGATACGCAGTATTTT. This codes for CASSIVGSAGVHTDTQYF.

The chain recombines TRBV6-5 with TRBJ2-7; D is uncertain. From germline, CDR1 is MNHEY and CDR2 SVGAGI. The CDR3 covers 13 residues. V lost 0 bases and J lost 6, with 9 bases in between. The CDR3, as DNA: TGTGCCAGCAGTTACTCGGTAGCTGGCGAGCAGTACTTC. Its translation: CASSYSVAGEQYF.

This chain's CDR3 is CASSSRMNTEAFF. For the CDR3, the DNA is TGTGCCAGCAGTTCCCGTATGAACACTGAAGCTTTCTTT. This chain connects TRBV27 to TRBJ1-1; D is undetermined. Germline V CDR1 and CDR2: MNHEY, SMNVEV (reference sequence). V was pared by 4 bases and J by 0 bases, with 6 bases between. The CDR3 totals 13 residues.

This chain joins TRBV7-2 and TRBJ1-1, with 10 bases aligning to TRBD1. J lost 3 bases, V lost 3 bases, and 4 bases had no gene match. CDR3 size: 15 residues. Germline CDR1 and CDR2: SGHTA and FQGNSA. The CDR3 loop reads CASSFFGTGDTEAFF. As DNA, the CDR3 is TGTGCCAGCAGCTTCTTCGGGACAGGGGACACTGAAGCTTTCTTT.

The rearrangement links TRBV29-1 to TRBJ1-4; 8 bases fit TRBD1. The ends lost 3 bases at V and 4 bases at J; junction bases unmatched: 1. Germline-derived CDR1 and CDR2 are SQVTM and ANQGSEA. This CDR3 has 13 amino acids. CDR3 region: CSVDDRGNEKLFF. CDR3 coding DNA: TGCAGCGTTGATGACAGGGGTAATGAAAAACTGTTTTTT.

The chain is built from TRBV5-5 and TRBJ2-1, with D maybe TRBD1 (5 bases). Germline values: CDR1 SGHKS, CDR2 YYEKEE (reference sequence). This CDR3 is 14 amino acids long. V was clipped by 5 bases and J by 6 bases, with 15 bases between them. The CDR3 is CASRAQGRGNEQFF. CDR3 nucleotide sequence: TGTGCCAGCAGGGCCCAGGGAAGGGGCAATGAGCAGTTCTTC.

A few counts support this clone. The gene calls are TRBV5-5 and TRBJ2-1, with D possibly matching TRBD1 (6 bases). Deletions cut 1 base from V and 0 bases from J, with 11 bases between. This CDR3 contains 16 residues. Germline-derived CDR1 and CDR2 are SGHKS and YYEKEE (reference sequence). This CDR3 reads CASSLRDIVSYNEQFF. DNA of the CDR3: TGTGCCAGCAGCTTGAGGGACATAGTCTCCTACAATGAGCAGTTCTTC. The full variable domain, in which reference TRBV5-5 and TRBJ2-1 provide the parts outside the CDR3, is DAGVTQSPTHLIKTRGQQVTLRCSPISGHKSVSWYQQVLGQGPQFIFQYYEKEERGRGNFPDRFSARQFPNYSSELNVNALLLGDSALYLCASSLRDIVSYNEQFFGPGTRLTVL.

The V call is TRBV2, the J call TRBJ2-1; TRBD2 matches at 13 bases. Germline values: CDR1 SNHLY, CDR2 FYNNEI. Unmatched junction bases numbered 12, after V lost 7 bases and J lost 9 bases. This CDR3 has 16 residues. CDR3 coding DNA: TGTGCCAGCATGCTACTAGCGGGAGGGCTCAGTGGTGAGCAGTTCTTC. Its translation is CASMLLAGGLSGEQFF.